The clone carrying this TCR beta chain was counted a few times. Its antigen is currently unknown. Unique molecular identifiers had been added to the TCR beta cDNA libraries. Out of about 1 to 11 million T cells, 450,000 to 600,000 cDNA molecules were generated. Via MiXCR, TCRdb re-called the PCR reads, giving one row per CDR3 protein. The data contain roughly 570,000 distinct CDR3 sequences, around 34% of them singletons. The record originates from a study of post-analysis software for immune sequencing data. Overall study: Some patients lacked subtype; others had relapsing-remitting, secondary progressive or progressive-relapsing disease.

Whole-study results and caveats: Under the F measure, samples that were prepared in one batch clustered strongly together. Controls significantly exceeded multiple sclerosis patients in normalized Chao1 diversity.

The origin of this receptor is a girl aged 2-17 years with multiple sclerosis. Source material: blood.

The CDR3 sequence: CASSLSRGDSPLHF. The CDR3, as DNA: TGTGCCAGCAGCTTATCCAGGGGGGACTCACCCCTCCACTTT. This chain joins TRBV7-9 and TRBJ1-6; 7 nucleotides agree with TRBD1. J lost 10 bases, V lost 2 bases, and 5 bases had no gene match. There are 14 residues in the CDR3. Looked up from germline, CDR1 is SEHNR and CDR2 is FQNEAQ (reference sequence).